Following are 19 T cell receptor beta chains from one sample sequenced in a study of preoperative IRX-2 immunotherapy in early breast cancer. Indicated treatment: preoperative locoregional IRX-2 cytokine immunotherapy. Some clones are missing from TCRdb's copy, which holds only in-frame ones; the method was immunoSEQ multiplex PCR. There are approximately 27,000 clones in the sample; 75% to 85% occur only once, and 1% to 1.5% lies in the top ten. Sample: lymph node tissue, taken after IRX-2 immunotherapy. The receptors stem from a human donor with breast cancer.

J is TRBJ1-1 and V is TRBV6-8, with 9 bases lining up with TRBD1. The CDR3 is 13 amino acids. Germline CDR1 is MNHGY and CDR2 is SAAAGT. J lost 10 bases, V lost 2 bases, and 5 bases had no gene match. CDR3 bases: TGTGCCAGCAGTTACGGGACAGGGAATGCAGCTTTCTTT. It is translated as CASSYGTGNAAFF.

The sample holds a few counts of this clone. V gene TRBV19 combines with J gene TRBJ2-6, with TRBD1 matching 7 bases. Losses at the gene ends were 0 bases for V and 2 bases for J; bases not matched to a gene: 4. The germline V gene has CDR1 LNHDA and CDR2 SQIVND (reference sequence). The CDR3 runs to 17 residues. The CDR3 bases are TGTGCCAGTAGTATAGATTCCGGACAGGCTGGGGCCAACGTCCTGACTTTC. Amino acids: CASSIDSGQAGANVLTF.

The V gene is TRBV25-1, the J gene TRBJ1-1, with D possibly TRBD1 on 6 matching bases. Per germline, CDR1 MGHDK and CDR2 SYGVNS. The CDR3 is 16 amino acids. V lost 5 bases and J 6 bases, leaving 22 bases between the germline ends. This CDR3 is CASSPLAGGQVPEAFF. CDR3 nucleotide sequence: TGTGCCAGCAGTCCCTTGGCGGGGGGCCAGGTCCCTGAAGCTTTCTTT.

This chain links TRBV18 with TRBJ1-5; unclear D gene. V was trimmed by 3 bases and J by 6 bases, leaving 9 bases between them. The germline V gene encodes CDR1 KGHSH and CDR2 LQKENI. The CDR3 is 13 residues long. CDR3 protein: CASSPGKGQPQHF. DNA for the CDR3: TGTGCCAGCTCACCGGGGAAGGGTCAGCCCCAGCATTTT.

V gene TRBV6-8 combines with J gene TRBJ2-1; TRBD1 matches 8 bases. Germline CDR1 reads MNHGY; CDR2 reads SAAAGT. The CDR3 sequence is 13 residues long. The trim removed 7 bases at V and 7 bases at J, leaving 6 bases unmatched. The CDR3 coding sequence is TGTGCCAGCACCCGACAGGGGTCGAATGAGCAGTTCTTC. Translated, it gives CASTRQGSNEQFF.

The chain links TRBV19 to TRBJ2-2; either TRBD1 or TRBD2 may fit D (5 bases each). Trimming removed 5 bases from V and 4 bases from J, with 17 bases in between. Per the germline V gene, CDR1 is LNHDA and CDR2 is SQIVND (reference sequence). The CDR3 extends over 16 amino acids. The CDR3 here is CASSPRGSWGTGELFF. In nucleotides, the CDR3 is TGTGCCAGTAGTCCCCGGGGCAGCTGGGGCACCGGGGAGCTGTTTTTT.

This chain links TRBV14 with TRBJ1-2; no reliable D call. This CDR3 is built from 13 residues. The V end was cut by 1 base, the J end by 8 bases, with 11 bases between. The V gene's germline CDR1 is SGHDN and CDR2 FVKESK. CDR3 amino acids: CASSQVNTRGYTF. The CDR3 region has the DNA TGTGCCAGCAGCCAAGTCAATACCCGCGGCTACACCTTC.

V and J are TRBV10-2 and TRBJ1-5, with TRBD1 identical over 8 bases. The J segment lost 1 base and the V segment lost 6 bases, leaving 5 bases of the junction unmatched. CDR3 size: 15 residues. Germline V gene lookup returns CDR1 WSHSY and CDR2 SAAADI. CDR3 nucleotides: TGCGCCAGCAGCCCGGACAGGGTAAGCAATCAGCCCCAGCATTTT. Its translation is CASSPDRVSNQPQHF.

The genes are TRBV18 and TRBJ1-1; D ambiguous. Germline CDR1 KGHSH, CDR2 LQKENI. Between the trimmed V and J ends, which lost 2 bases and 2 bases, there was a span of 12 bases. This CDR3 contains 15 residues. The CDR3 DNA follows: TGTGCCAGCTCACCATCTGCCCGGGCCAACACTGAAGCTTTCTTT. It yields the protein CASSPSARANTEAFF.

This chain joins TRBV19 and TRBJ1-4; 7 bases fit TRBD1. V lost 2 bases to trimming and J lost 3 bases; unmatched junction nucleotides: 6. Germline V gene sequence: CDR1 LNHDA, CDR2 SQIVND (reference sequence). CDR3 length: 16 amino acids. The CDR3 nucleotides are TGTGCCAGTAGTATATCCCGGGACAGCTCTAATGAAAAACTGTTTTTT. Protein sequence: CASSISRDSSNEKLFF.

This chain links TRBV18 with TRBJ2-5; 8 positions agree with TRBD1. The V segment lost 3 bases and the J segment 5 bases; nucleotides outside the gene matches: 5. The CDR3 extends over 14 amino acids. Germline V gives CDR1 KGHSH, CDR2 LQKENI. This chain's CDR3 is CASSPGTGGETQYF. The DNA of the CDR3 is TGTGCCAGCTCACCCGGAACAGGGGGGGAGACCCAGTACTTC.

The chain is built from TRBV19 and TRBJ2-7; D is possibly TRBD1 (7 bases). V was cut by 7 bases and J by 7 bases, with 17 bases left in between. Germline V gene sequence: CDR1 LNHDA, CDR2 SQIVND (reference sequence). There are 13 residues in the CDR3. CDR3 sequence (DNA): TGTGCCAGTAATCCTCACAGGGGACTGGAGCAGTACTTC. It specifies CASNPHRGLEQYF.

This clone has just a few counts. This chain uses TRBV19 with TRBJ1-1, with unresolved D. The CDR3 totals 13 residues. The germline V gene has CDR1 LNHDA and CDR2 SQIVND (reference sequence). Trimming removed 0 bases from V and 4 bases from J, with 6 bases in between. CDR3 region: CASSIDRGTEAFF. The DNA of the CDR3 is TGTGCCAGTAGTATAGATCGTGGCACTGAAGCTTTCTTT.

As DNA, the CDR3 is TGTGCCAGCTCACGGGACGAAACCCAGGCAGAGACCCAGTACTTC. Translation gives CASSRDETQAETQYF. This rearrangement joins TRBV18 to TRBJ2-5, with D perhaps matching TRBD1 or TRBD2 (5 bases each). Germline V gene data show CDR1 as KGHSH and CDR2 as LQKENI. Trimming removed 4 bases from V and 4 bases from J, with 16 bases in between. There are 15 residues in the CDR3.

This CDR3 reads CASSGARVTDTQYF. In DNA, the CDR3 is TGTGCCAGCAGCGGAGCTCGAGTGACAGATACGCAGTATTTT. V gene TRBV9 combines with J gene TRBJ2-3; the D is unclear. The ends were cut back, 3 bases at V and 3 bases at J, with 11 bases in the middle. CDR1 SGDLS and CDR2 YYNGEE come from the germline V gene. There are 14 residues in the CDR3.

This rearrangement joins TRBV30 to TRBJ1-2, with 8 bases matching TRBD1. V was pared by 3 bases and J by 6 bases, with 12 bases of the junction left unmatched. Germline-derived CDR1 and CDR2 are GTSNPN and SVGIG (reference sequence). CDR3 length equals 15 residues. CDR3 DNA sequence: TGTGCCTGGAGAAGGACAGGGTTTTTGCAAGATGGCTACACCTTC. Translation gives CAWRRTGFLQDGYTF.

There are a few counts of this clone. The genes are TRBV19 and TRBJ1-1; D remains unclear. The germline V gene has CDR1 LNHDA and CDR2 SQIVND (reference sequence). Trimming shortened V by 8 bases and J by 0 bases, and 7 bases separated the two germline ends. This CDR3 contains 12 residues. The CDR3 loop reads CASAPLNTEAFF. CDR3 in DNA: TGTGCCAGTGCGCCCTTGAACACTGAAGCTTTCTTT.

The chain has TRBV18 and TRBJ2-7; perhaps TRBD1 as D (5 bases). The CDR3 is 14 residues long. Trimming stripped 3 bases from V and 5 bases from J, with 14 bases between. Per the germline V gene, CDR1 is KGHSH and CDR2 is LQKENI. CDR3 protein: CASSPGIGDHEQYV. CDR3 sequence (DNA): TGTGCCAGCTCACCGGGAATAGGGGATCACGAGCAGTACGTC.

This clone was counted a few times. The rearrangement uses TRBV6-7 and TRBJ1-2; TRBD1 might be the D (5 bases). TRBV6-7 is an ORF, and what it does is uncertain. This CDR3 spans 13 amino acids. Trimming pared 0 bases from V and 5 bases from J, leaving 7 bases between. CDR3 sequence reads: CASSYSAGYGYTF. CDR3 sequence (DNA): TGTGCCAGCAGTTACTCCGCAGGGTATGGCTACACCTTC.